This entry lists 25 T cell receptor beta chains sequenced from one sample in a study of cytomegalovirus exposure and HLA in healthy donors. The PCR made use of 60 Vbeta and 13 Jbeta primers. Repertoires were generated with immunoSEQ multiplex PCR, while TCRdb's copy carries only in-frame clones and drops some. The sample yields just under 95,000 clones, 70% to 90% seen once. The sample comprised PBMCs. The receptors derive from a young woman in good health and CMV-seropositive.

The chain links TRBV7-2 to TRBJ2-2; 11 bases agree with TRBD2. This CDR3 is built from 17 residues. Trimming cost V 5 bases and J 0 bases; bases outside gene matches: 5. Per germline, CDR1 SGHTA and CDR2 FQGNSA. CDR3 protein: CASSIGGLAANTGELFF. The DNA of the CDR3 is TGTGCCAGCAGCATAGGGGGACTAGCGGCGAACACCGGGGAGCTGTTTTTT.

This clone is a singleton in its sample. The gene calls are TRBV29-1 and TRBJ1-1; D is perhaps TRBD1 (5 bases). CDR3 length: 15 residues. Germline V CDR1 and CDR2: SQVTM, ANQGSEA. Trimming shortened V by 0 bases and J by 6 bases, and 17 bases separated the two germline ends. The CDR3 region is CSVEDSGTWRPEAFF. The CDR3 bases are TGCAGCGTTGAAGATTCTGGGACTTGGCGACCTGAAGCTTTCTTT.

This clone was seen once. The chain's CDR3 is CASSQERGTQTDTQYF. In DNA form, the CDR3 reads TGTGCCAGCAGCCAAGAGCGGGGGACCCAGACAGATACGCAGTATTTT. The rearrangement joins TRBV4-2 to TRBJ2-3, with TRBD2 matching over 7 bases. J lost 3 bases, V lost 0 bases, and 6 bases had no gene match. From germline, CDR1 is LGHNA and CDR2 YNFKEQ. The CDR3 is made up of 16 amino acids.

The rearrangement uses TRBV2 and TRBJ1-5, with a weak D call TRBD1 (6 bases). Trimming removed 2 bases from V and 0 bases from J, with 17 bases in between. This CDR3 comprises 18 residues. Germline V lookup: CDR1 SNHLY, CDR2 FYNNEI. This CDR3 reads CASSESLQTGYSNQPQHF. CDR3 DNA sequence: TGTGCCAGCAGTGAATCTCTCCAGACAGGATATAGCAATCAGCCCCAGCATTTT.

The V gene is TRBV6-1, the J gene TRBJ1-6; TRBD1 matches 7 bases. Trimming cost V 5 bases and J 8 bases; bases outside gene matches: 6. The CDR3 length is 14 residues. Germline values: CDR1 MNHNS, CDR2 SASEGT. CDR3 sequence: CASSKTGWDSPLHF. In DNA, the CDR3 is TGTGCCAGCAGTAAGACAGGGTGGGATTCACCCCTCCACTTT.

Written as DNA, the CDR3 is TGTGCCAGTAGTGTGTCTCTAGGGGCAGCGACTAACTATGGCTACACCTTC. This sequence encodes CASSVSLGAATNYGYTF. V usage is TRBV19 and J usage is TRBJ1-2; the D gene is possibly TRBD1 (5 bases). CDR3 length: 17 residues. Germline values: CDR1 LNHDA, CDR2 SQIVND (reference sequence). V shed 5 bases and J shed 0 bases, with 19 bases lying between them. Full variable domain (outside the CDR3, taken from reference TRBV19 and TRBJ1-2): DGGITQSPKYLFRKEGQNVTLSCEQNLNHDAMYWYRQDPGQGLRLIYYSQIVNDFQKGDIAEGYSVSREKKESFPLTVTSAQKNPTAFYLCASSVSLGAATNYGYTFGSGTRLTVV.

The chain employs TRBV6-5 and TRBJ2-3; TRBD2 matches at 10 bases. The germline CDR1 and CDR2 sequences are MNHEY and SVGAGI. The length of the CDR3 is 16 residues. V lost 4 bases to trimming and J lost 4 bases; unmatched junction nucleotides: 8. The CDR3 bases are TGTGCCAGCAGTTCGACGACTAGCGGGTTCCCAGATACGCAGTATTTT. Its protein product is CASSSTTSGFPDTQYF.

This clone was counted between two and nine times. This rearrangement joins TRBV28 to TRBJ2-7; tentative D call: TRBD2 (6 bases). From germline, CDR1 is MDHEN and CDR2 SYDVKM. V was pared by 5 bases and J by 1 base, with 15 bases between. CDR3 length: 15 residues. The CDR3 protein is CASSTRGLRSYEQYF. The DNA of the CDR3 is TGTGCCAGCAGTACCCGTGGACTAAGGTCCTACGAGCAGTACTTC.

The chain couples TRBV6-5 to TRBJ2-7; D ambiguous. V dropped 0 bases and J dropped 1 base, with 10 bases sitting between them. The germline V gene encodes CDR1 MNHEY and CDR2 SVGAGI. The CDR3 is made up of 15 amino acids. DNA of the CDR3: TGTGCCAGCAGTTACTCGATATTAGATTCCTACGAGCAGTACTTC. It is translated as CASSYSILDSYEQYF.

This clone came up a few times. V and J are TRBV7-9 and TRBJ1-1, with D maybe TRBD1 (6 bases). The V gene lost 0 bases and the J gene lost 1 base, with 6 bases spanning the gap. CDR3 size: 14 residues. Germline V gene data show CDR1 as SEHNR and CDR2 as FQNEAQ (reference sequence). For the CDR3, the DNA is TGTGCCAGCAGCTTAGCGGGGGCGAACACTGAAGCTTTCTTT. Its translation is CASSLAGANTEAFF. The whole variable domain, filled in from reference TRBV7-9 and TRBJ1-1, reads DTGVSQNPRHKITKRGQNVTFRCDPISEHNRLYWYRQTLGQGPEFLTYFQNEAQLEKSRLLSDRFSAERPKGSFSTLEIQRTEQGDSAMYLCASSLAGANTEAFFGQGTRLTVV.

The rearrangement joins TRBV13 to TRBJ2-5; D might be TRBD1 (5 bases). The CDR3 length is 16 residues. V shed 6 bases and J shed 0 bases, with 17 bases lying between them. Germline CDR1 reads PRHDT; CDR2 reads FYEKMQ (reference sequence). CDR3 residues: CASSSTTAPYQETQYF. Here the CDR3 DNA reads TGTGCCAGCAGTTCTACGACAGCCCCGTACCAAGAGACCCAGTACTTC.

The gene calls are TRBV9 and TRBJ1-4, with 8 bases that match TRBD1. Trimming took 3 bases from V and 8 from J; bases not matched to a gene: 6. The V gene's germline CDR1 is SGDLS and CDR2 YYNGEE. The CDR3 length is 14 residues. The CDR3 sequence: CASSGQGAREKLFF. The CDR3 region has the DNA TGTGCCAGCAGCGGCCAGGGGGCGAGGGAAAAACTGTTTTTT.

The chain has TRBV2 and TRBJ2-5; TRBD2 matches 11 bases. CDR1 and CDR2 (germline): SNHLY, FYNNEI. V was pared by 2 bases and J by 3 bases, with 11 bases of the junction left unmatched. This CDR3 comprises 18 residues. The CDR3 protein is CASSEFVAGGPNEETQYF. In nucleotides, the CDR3 is TGTGCCAGCAGTGAATTTGTAGCGGGGGGGCCAAACGAAGAGACCCAGTACTTC.

This clone has just one count. This sequence joins TRBV25-1 and TRBJ2-6, with D maybe TRBD1 (5 bases). The germline gives CDR1 MGHDK, CDR2 SYGVNS. The CDR3 is 18 amino acids. The V end lost 4 bases, the J end lost 0 bases, and 16 bases lay between the germline ends. This chain's CDR3 is CASSAQTENYSGANVLTF. The CDR3, as DNA: TGTGCCAGCAGTGCCCAGACAGAGAACTACTCTGGGGCCAACGTCCTGACTTTC.

The gene calls are TRBV30 and TRBJ1-5; 12 nucleotides match TRBD1. CDR1 GTSNPN and CDR2 SVGIG come from the germline V gene (reference sequence). This CDR3 region has 14 residues. CDR3 protein: CATTGTGGEQPQHF. The CDR3 DNA sequence: TGTGCTACAACCGGGACAGGGGGCGAGCAGCCCCAGCATTTT. The full variable domain, with the rest looked up from reference TRBV30 and TRBJ1-5, is SQTIHQWPATLVQPVGSPLSLECTVEGTSNPNLYWYRQAAGRGLQLLFYSVGIGQISSEVPQNLSASRPQDRQFILSSKKLLLSDSGFYLCATTGTGGEQPQHFGDGTRLSIL.

The chain links TRBV6-1 to TRBJ2-7; 7 bases align to TRBD2. Trimming cost V 5 bases and J 3 bases; bases outside gene matches: 7. The CDR3 is 14 residues long. CDR1 and CDR2 from the germline V gene are MNHNS and SASEGT. The DNA of the CDR3 is TGTGCCAGCAGTTCTGGGAGGGGATTCTACGAGCAGTACTTC. This encodes CASSSGRGFYEQYF.

The chain has TRBV7-6 and TRBJ1-5, with 9 bases identical to TRBD1. CDR1 SGHVS and CDR2 FNYEAQ come from the germline V gene. With V trimmed by 5 bases and J by 6 bases, 8 bases remained unmatched. There are 15 residues in the CDR3. CDR3 region: CASSEQGARGQPQHF. The CDR3 DNA reads as TGTGCCAGCAGCGAACAGGGGGCGCGGGGTCAGCCCCAGCATTTT.

This clone was observed once. The V gene is TRBV9, the J gene TRBJ2-3; 12 bases are shared with TRBD2. Losses at the gene ends were 4 bases for V and 2 bases for J; bases not matched to a gene: 5. Per the germline V gene, CDR1 is SGDLS and CDR2 is YYNGEE. The CDR3 sequence is 16 residues long. CDR3 protein: CASSPSGGGYTDTQYF. As DNA, the CDR3 is TGTGCCAGCAGCCCTAGCGGGGGGGGATACACAGATACGCAGTATTTT.

This chain connects TRBV10-1 to TRBJ2-1, with TRBD2 matching over 8 bases. Per germline, CDR1 WNHNN and CDR2 SYGVQD (reference sequence). The CDR3 has 15 residues. V was clipped by 3 bases and J by 7 bases; unmatched bases: 8. The DNA of the CDR3 is TGCGCCAGCAGTGATACTTCGGGGGGGCTAAATGAGCAGTTCTTC. Translating it yields CASSDTSGGLNEQFF.

The V gene is TRBV5-4, the J gene TRBJ1-3, with 7 nucleotides matching TRBD1. This CDR3 comprises 14 residues. Germline V gene lookup returns CDR1 SGHNT and CDR2 YYREEE (reference sequence). The junction had 0 bases not matched to a gene; V was cut back by 1 base and J by 2 bases. CDR3 sequence: CASSLTGAGNTIYF. CDR3 sequence (DNA): TGTGCCAGCAGCTTGACAGGGGCTGGAAACACCATATATTTT.

The chain employs TRBV6-5 and TRBJ2-1, with 8 bases aligning to TRBD2. Germline-derived CDR1 and CDR2 are MNHEY and SVGAGI. J was trimmed by 8 bases and V by 2 bases; bases with no gene match: 5. This CDR3 contains 14 residues. In DNA, the CDR3 is TGTGCCAGCAGTTACGGTAGCGGGAAGCATGAGCAGTTCTTC. Translated, it gives CASSYGSGKHEQFF.

The chain employs TRBV2 and TRBJ1-2, with unresolved D. Per germline, CDR1 SNHLY and CDR2 FYNNEI. V was clipped by 6 bases and J by 9 bases, with 11 bases between them. This CDR3 comprises 11 residues. The CDR3 spells CASSARVRYTF. Here the CDR3 DNA reads TGTGCCAGCAGCGCTCGCGTACGCTACACCTTC. Supplemented by reference TRBV2 and TRBJ1-2, the full variable domain reads EPEVTQTPSHQVTQMGQEVILRCVPISNHLYFYWYRQILGQKVEFLVSFYNNEISEKSEIFDDQFSVERPDGSNFTLKIRSTKLEDSAMYFCASSARVRYTFGSGTRLTVV.

This clone was seen a few times. The rearrangement links TRBV18 to TRBJ1-1; 10 positions match TRBD1. CDR3 length: 18 amino acids. The germline CDR1 and CDR2 sequences are KGHSH and LQKENI. Trimming at V came to 2 bases and at J to 5 bases, leaving 14 bases not matched to a gene. The CDR3: CASSPGSAQGQGRTEAFF. The CDR3 DNA follows: TGTGCCAGCTCACCAGGTTCGGCTCAGGGACAGGGGAGAACTGAAGCTTTCTTT.

This clone was observed a handful of times. The chain combines TRBV6-1 with TRBJ1-5; 8 nucleotides match TRBD1. The V gene's germline CDR1 is MNHNS and CDR2 SASEGT. The CDR3 has 13 residues. The CDR3: CAGRTGSNQPQHF. The CDR3 DNA reads TGTGCAGGTAGGACAGGGTCTAATCAGCCCCAGCATTTT.

V and J are TRBV28 and TRBJ2-1, with TRBD2 identical over 11 bases. Germline loops: CDR1 MDHEN, CDR2 SYDVKM. The CDR3 runs 14 residues. The trim removed 6 bases at V and 12 bases at J, leaving 10 bases unmatched. The CDR3 nucleotides are TGTGCCAGCAGCCCTCCTAGCGGGGGGTTGGGGCAGTTCTTC. Translation gives CASSPPSGGLGQFF.